This TCR beta chain was identified in a study of T cells after yellow fever vaccination (dated by TCRdb to about 2019). Describing the broader study: The SMART-Seq v4 Ultra Low Input RNA kit was used to prepare libraries from fractions with low cell numbers. Bulk TCR alpha and beta repertoires were sequenced longitudinally to track T-cell clones before and after primary and booster YFV17D yellow fever vaccination. Two healthy male donors, one aged 18 to 30 and one aged 30 to 40 years, made up the cohort. Bulk PBMC replicates and cell subsets were isolated from blood drawn at multiple timepoints before and after both primary and secondary immunization. What the authors observed across the whole study: Compared with the primary T-cell response, the secondary T-cell response was faster but weaker, reaching its peak on day 5 rather than on day 15. FACS-sorted repertoires could contain abundant contaminating clonotypes from the bulk population, so computational filtering was required. Because the study included only a couple of donors, the extent to which the findings can be generalized is limited. Most clones expanded after primary vaccination (around 97% of CD4 and around nine tenths of CD8) were re-detected after the booster, suggesting that broad memory maintenance occurred. A small share of clonotypes occurred in both CD4 and CD8 compartments, likely arising from convergent recombination.

TCR cDNA was synthesized by 5'RACE template switching, which introduced a universal primer site and unique molecular identifiers. Priming for cDNA synthesis came from both the TCR alpha and TCR beta constant segments. Library amplification involved two PCR steps, and the second step added sample barcodes and sequencing adapters. Sequencing of the libraries was done on either Illumina HiSeq 2500 (2x100 bp) or NovaSeq (2x150 bp). The study's own analysis went as follows. Demultiplexing of reads and collapsing into UMI consensus sequences were performed with MIGEC, and V(D)J alignment was carried out with MiXCR. Vaccine-responding clonotypes were identified with edgeR using replicate PBMC samples, with FDR below 0.01 and a log2 fold change above 5 up to day 15 being required. Bulk clonotypes were assigned CD4 or CD8 identity according to which sequenced CD4 or CD8 repertoire held them at higher abundance. The public reads were quality trimmed at Q25 with fastp and then assembled into clones with MiXCR by TCRdb, keeping productive beta chains. Each CDR3 protein appears once, grouped with its most common genes and DNA. It is TCRdb's table, rather than the study itself, that gives the V and J calls and clone size. This sample is represented by about 260,000 distinct CDR3 sequences; 10% to 15% of them were singletons. Clones ranked in the top ten supply around 0.49% of the sample.

On this clonotype itself: The antigen this receptor binds is unknown. Qualities for individual bases were not recorded, and no much larger clone is one base off.

The treatment or condition label on this specimen signifies: live attenuated yellow fever vaccine strain. A standard Ficoll-Paque protocol was used to isolate PBMCs from peripheral blood. CD4 and CD8 T-cell fractions were isolated with Dynabeads CD4 and CD8 positive selection kits. TriZol was used to extract RNA from bulk PBMCs, CD4 and CD8 fractions, and dextramer-positive and dextramer-negative fractions. From a lookup of the germline V gene, CDR1 and CDR2 are SGHTA and FQGNSA. Compared with germline, V lacks 3 bases and J lacks 6 bases; bases without a gene match: 4. Spanning cysteine to phenylalanine, the CDR3 consists of 14 amino acids. The only DNA kept is the CDR3, 42 bases in frame from the first base.

The chain employs TRBV7-2 and TRBJ2-7; TRBD1 lines up with 11 middle nucleotides. The sequencing here drew on CD4+ T cells sorted from PBMCs, taken 45 days after the yellow fever booster vaccination. The source of this sequence is a man aged 25-45 years who received the YFV17D yellow fever vaccine. The CDR3 protein is CASSLDRGRFEQYF. Here is the DNA: TGTGCCAGCAGCTTGGACAGGGGGCGCTTCGAGCAGTACTTC.